A selection of T cell receptor beta chains follows, all from one sample in a study of T cell repertoires in cytomegalovirus infection. Antigens for these TCRs are unknown. TCRdb redid the calling of the reads with MiXCR, one entry per CDR3 protein. The sample includes some 590,000 distinct CDR3 sequences, around two fifths seen only once; the top ten take 48%. Specimen: cultured PBMCs, collected from culture after CMV antigen stimulation. These receptors originate from a human donor in good health (CMV status not recorded). Some clones in this sample may be carry-over from other donors' samples. The CDR3 runs from the conserved cysteine through the conserved F or W. A D gene is named only where the DNA matches it firmly. Clone size appears in some rows only: once, few, many, or a class for an expanded clone.

J gene | V gene | CDR3 length | D gene | clone size | CDR3 DNA | CDR3 protein
TRBJ2-1 | TRBV19 | 16 | TRBD2 | . | TGTGCCAGTAGTGTGACGGTCCGCGGGGGCTACAATGAGCAGTTCTTC | CASSVTVRGGYNEQFF
TRBJ2-1 | TRBV7-8 | 15 | . | few | TGTGCCAGCAGCTCCCAGTCGTGGTCGAACCATGAGCAGTTCTTC | CASSSQSWSNHEQFF
TRBJ1-5 | TRBV19 | 15 | . | . | TGTGCCAGTAGTATTATGAGGGGTGGTCATCAGCCCCAGCATTTT | CASSIMRGGHQPQHF
TRBJ2-5 | TRBV6-1 | 13 | . | many | TGTGCCAGCAGTGTACAGGGTCAAGAGACCCAGTACTTC | CASSVQGQETQYF
TRBJ2-7 | TRBV11-2 | 15 | . | . | TGTGCCAGCAGCTCCCTACATCGCCCCACTTACGAGCAGTACTTC | CASSSLHRPTYEQYF
TRBJ1-1 | TRBV10-3 | 13 | . | . | TGTGCCATCAGCGCAACAGGGATTGTTGAAGCTTTCTTT | CAISATGIVEAFF
TRBJ1-6 | TRBV6-1 | 13 | . | . | TGTGCCAGCAGTGAAGCGAGATATTCACCCCTCCACTTT | CASSEARYSPLHF
TRBJ2-3 | TRBV7-9 | 12 | . | many | TGTGCCAGCAGCCCTCTCCCAGATACGCAGTATTTT | CASSPLPDTQYF
TRBJ2-1 | TRBV9 | 17 | . | . | TGTGCCAGCAGCGCGAACACCTATACAGGTTCCTACAATGAGCAGTTCTTC | CASSANTYTGSYNEQFF
TRBJ1-4 | TRBV4-1 | 18 | . | . | TGCGCCAGCAGCCAAGATTACGGAACTAAGGGTTGGAATGAAAAACTGTTTTTT | CASSQDYGTKGWNEKLFF